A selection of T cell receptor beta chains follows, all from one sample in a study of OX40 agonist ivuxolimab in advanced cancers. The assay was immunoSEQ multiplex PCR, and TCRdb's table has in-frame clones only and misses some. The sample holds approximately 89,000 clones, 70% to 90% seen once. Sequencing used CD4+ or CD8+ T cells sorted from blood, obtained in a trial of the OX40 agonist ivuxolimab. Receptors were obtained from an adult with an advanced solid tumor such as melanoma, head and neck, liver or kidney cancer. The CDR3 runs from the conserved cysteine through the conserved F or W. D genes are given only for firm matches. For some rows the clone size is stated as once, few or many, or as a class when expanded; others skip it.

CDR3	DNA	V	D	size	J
CASSRRGDSGNTIYF	TGTGCCAGTAGCCGGAGGGGGGACTCTGGAAACACCATATATTTT	TRBV19	NA	NA	TRBJ1-3
CASSNKTGRHRNTQYF	TGTGCCAGTAGTAATAAAACTGGACGGCACAGGAATACGCAGTATTTT	TRBV19	NA	NA	TRBJ2-3
CASGGQGRHQPQHF	TGTGCCAGCGGCGGACAGGGGAGGCATCAGCCCCAGCATTTT	TRBV6-5	TRBD1	NA	TRBJ1-5
CASSTLDRGTGNTIYF	TGTGCCAGCAGTACCCTCGACAGGGGTACGGGAAACACCATATATTTT	TRBV28	TRBD1	NA	TRBJ1-3
CASSPGTSVFDEQFF	TGTGCCAGCTCACCCGGGACTAGCGTGTTCGATGAGCAGTTCTTC	TRBV18	TRBD2	few	TRBJ2-1
CASSLGFSYEQYF	TGTGCCAGCAGCTTAGGTTTTAGCTACGAGCAGTACTTC	TRBV7-3	NA	NA	TRBJ2-7
CASSLKGSVGGTGDNEQFF	TGCGCCAGCAGCTTGAAGGGATCCGTAGGTGGGACAGGGGACAATGAGCAGTTCTTC	TRBV5-1	TRBD1	few	TRBJ2-1
CASSLTGTGGRETQYF	TGTGCCAGCAGCCTTACCGGGACAGGGGGAAGGGAGACCCAGTACTTC	TRBV6-6	TRBD1	NA	TRBJ2-5
CASSPRRINYGYTF	TGTGCCAGCAGCCCGCGGCGGATCAACTATGGCTACACCTTC	TRBV7-2	NA	NA	TRBJ1-2
CASSLLANQETQYF	TGTGCCAGCAGCCTTCTAGCAAACCAAGAGACCCAGTACTTC	TRBV5-8	NA	NA	TRBJ2-5
CASSWGANYGYTF	TGTGCCAGCAGTTGGGGCGCCAACTATGGCTACACCTTC	TRBV6-5	NA	NA	TRBJ1-2
CASSEGIGGQYNEQFF	TGCGCCAGCAGTGAAGGTATAGGGGGCCAATACAATGAGCAGTTCTTC	TRBV5-1	TRBD1	once	TRBJ2-1
CASSLAVGTNHEQYF	TGCGCCAGCAGCTTGGCGGTCGGGACTAACCACGAGCAGTACTTC	TRBV5-1	TRBD2	once	TRBJ2-7
CASSRDRGEKLFF	TGTGCCAGCAGTAGGGACAGGGGTGAAAAACTGTTTTTT	TRBV6-4	TRBD1	NA	TRBJ1-4
CAWRSVLASTDTQYF	TGTGCCTGGAGATCAGTTCTTGCTAGCACAGATACGCAGTATTTT	TRBV30	NA	NA	TRBJ2-3
CAIPGEGGSRNEQFF	TGTGCCATCCCAGGGGAGGGGGGGTCTCGGAATGAGCAGTTCTTC	TRBV28	NA	NA	TRBJ2-1
CASSIKAQGAGTDTQYF	TGTGCCAGTAGTATAAAGGCCCAGGGAGCAGGCACAGATACGCAGTATTTT	TRBV19	NA	NA	TRBJ2-3
CASSKAAGTSYEQYF	TGTGCCAGCAGCAAAGCAGCAGGAACTTCCTACGAGCAGTACTTC	TRBV21-1	NA	once	TRBJ2-7
CASSPRTGSGEQFF	TGTGCCAGCAGCCCCCGAACGGGGAGTGGGGAGCAGTTCTTC	TRBV11-3	NA	NA	TRBJ2-1
CASRRDFHTGELFF	TGTGCCAGCAGACGGGACTTTCACACCGGGGAGCTGTTTTTT	TRBV6-5	NA	few	TRBJ2-2
CASSLTAPDTQYF	TGTGCTAGCAGCTTGACGGCCCCAGATACGCAGTATTTT	TRBV7-7	NA	NA	TRBJ2-3
CASSNTGTGNYGYTF	TGTGCCAGCAGCAATACCGGGACAGGGAACTATGGCTACACCTTC	TRBV7-2	TRBD1	NA	TRBJ1-2
CASSQGKGREKLFF	TGTGCCAGCAGCCAGGGCAAAGGACGCGAAAAACTGTTTTTT	TRBV4-2	NA	NA	TRBJ1-4
CASSARDGSYNSPLHF	TGTGCCAGCAGCGCCCGGGACGGATCCTATAATTCACCCCTCCACTTT	TRBV27	NA	NA	TRBJ1-6
CASSPGTTNSPLHF	TGCGCCAGCAGCCCCGGGACCACGAATTCACCCCTCCACTTT	TRBV5-1	NA	NA	TRBJ1-6
CASSYYGQAAGETQYF	TGTGCCAGCAGTTACTATGGACAGGCGGCGGGAGAGACCCAGTACTTC	TRBV6-5	TRBD1	NA	TRBJ2-5
CASSPSTQGKEQYF	TGTGCCAGCTCACCTAGTACACAGGGAAAAGAGCAGTACTTC	TRBV18	NA	NA	TRBJ2-7
CASSPVDRAYGYTF	TGTGCCAGTAGTCCAGTGGACAGGGCCTATGGCTACACCTTC	TRBV19	TRBD1	NA	TRBJ1-2
CAARGLLRSPLHF	TGTGCCGCGCGGGGGCTTTTACGGTCACCCCTCCACTTT	TRBV10-3	NA	NA	TRBJ1-6
CASSYDRGQGQPQHF	TGTGCCAGCAGTTATGACAGGGGGCAAGGTCAGCCCCAGCATTTT	TRBV7-9	TRBD1	NA	TRBJ1-5
CASSGNTGREKLFF	TGTGCCAGCAGTGGGAACACGGGTCGGGAAAAACTGTTTTTT	TRBV6-1	NA	NA	TRBJ1-4
CASSKGISYNEQFF	TGTGCCAGCAGCAAAGGGATATCCTACAATGAGCAGTTCTTC	TRBV21-1	NA	NA	TRBJ2-1
CASSLGVARGDDEQYF	TGTGCCAGCAGCTTAGGTGTTGCGCGGGGGGACGACGAGCAGTACTTC	TRBV7-6	TRBD2	NA	TRBJ2-7
CASSYGQIKNTEAFF	TGTGCCAGCAGCTATGGACAGATTAAGAACACTGAAGCTTTCTTT	TRBV11-2	NA	NA	TRBJ1-1
CASSLDLASTDTQYF	TGCGCCAGCAGCTTGGACCTTGCTAGCACAGATACGCAGTATTTT	TRBV5-1	NA	NA	TRBJ2-3
CASSLATGFGSGANVLTF	TGTGCCAGCAGCTTAGCGACAGGTTTCGGCTCTGGGGCCAACGTCCTGACTTTC	TRBV7-2	NA	NA	TRBJ2-6
CSVEGRGEQFF	TGCAGCGTTGAAGGTCGGGGTGAGCAGTTCTTC	TRBV29-1	NA	NA	TRBJ2-1
CASSQIGGGGDNEQFF	TGTGCCAGCAGCCAGATCGGCGGGGGTGGGGACAATGAGCAGTTCTTC	TRBV6-6	TRBD2	NA	TRBJ2-1
CSARAGDGGEQYF	TGCAGCGCTAGGGCAGGGGACGGGGGCGAGCAGTACTTC	TRBV29-1	NA	NA	TRBJ2-7
CASSSGSLYGYTF	TGTGCCAGCAGCTCGGGCAGCCTCTATGGCTACACCTTC	TRBV11-1	NA	NA	TRBJ1-2
CASTVAGVGTGELFF	TGTGCCAGCACCGTGGCGGGGGTTGGCACCGGGGAGCTGTTTTTT	TRBV11-2	TRBD2	NA	TRBJ2-2
CASSLEGGLAEQYF	TGTGCCAGCAGCTTAGAAGGGGGGCTGGCCGAGCAGTACTTC	TRBV7-9	NA	NA	TRBJ2-7
CASSSGLVAGYTF	TGCGCCAGCAGCTCGGGACTCGTCGCCGGCTACACCTTC	TRBV10-1	NA	NA	TRBJ1-2
CAWSGDGASFGYTF	TGTGCCTGGTCCGGGGATGGCGCGTCTTTTGGCTACACCTTC	TRBV30	NA	NA	TRBJ1-2
CASSLEGAEYNEQFF	TGCGCCAGCAGCTTGGAGGGGGCGGAGTACAATGAGCAGTTCTTC	TRBV5-1	TRBD1	NA	TRBJ2-1
CASSTRTSGGTYEQYF	TGTGCCAGTAGTACCCGGACTAGCGGGGGAACCTACGAGCAGTACTTC	TRBV19	TRBD2	once	TRBJ2-7
CAWTPGPNTEAFF	TGTGCCTGGACACCGGGGCCGAACACTGAAGCTTTCTTT	TRBV30	NA	NA	TRBJ1-1
CASRHGGETYNEQFF	TGCGCCAGCAGACACGGGGGGGAAACCTACAATGAGCAGTTCTTC	TRBV5-1	TRBD2	NA	TRBJ2-1
CASSIFLGNQPQHF	TGTGCCAGTAGTATTTTCCTGGGCAATCAGCCCCAGCATTTT	TRBV19	NA	NA	TRBJ1-5
CASSQPRGTRRGNEQFF	TGCGCCAGCAGCCAACCCAGAGGGACTAGAAGGGGCAATGAGCAGTTCTTC	TRBV4-1	TRBD2	NA	TRBJ2-1
CAWKSMAAGRGRRTGELFF	TGTGCCTGGAAGTCTATGGCTGCTGGCAGGGGGCGAAGGACCGGGGAGCTGTTTTTT	TRBV30	TRBD1	NA	TRBJ2-2
CASSPGVGAFF	TGTGCCAGCAGCCCAGGGGTTGGAGCTTTCTTT	TRBV11-2	NA	NA	TRBJ1-1
CASSLSRTSGNTIYF	TGTGCCAGCAGCTTATCCAGGACCTCTGGAAACACCATATATTTT	TRBV13	NA	NA	TRBJ1-3